This T cell receptor (beta chain) was found in a study of T-cell reconstitution after alpha-beta-depleted transplantation in children. General observations from the study: Diversity and T-cell counts at one year after transplant derived mostly from new T cells. Reportedly, alpha-beta T cells present about two months post-transplant originated from several hundred expanded clones of graft origin.

As it was prepared, the TCRbeta library received unique molecular identifiers. Via MiXCR, TCRdb re-called the PCR reads, giving one row per CDR3 protein. The sample lists roughly 350,000 distinct CDR3 sequences, 15% to 20% seen once, with around two fifths in the top ten. With respect to this clonotype: As yet, its antigen is unknown.

The sequenced sample was PBMCs, mostly from graft donor cells, obtained 360 days after TCRalphabeta/CD19-depleted stem cell transplant. This TCR derives from a male patient between 2 and 10 years old who had a stem cell transplant for acute lymphoblastic leukemia, so the T cells may come from the graft donor.

CDR3: CSVRQGHNSPLHF. Here the CDR3 DNA reads TGCAGCGTTCGCCAGGGCCATAATTCACCCCTCCACTTT. This chain links TRBV29-1 with TRBJ1-6; D may be TRBD1 (5 bases). Germline lookup yields CDR1 SQVTM and CDR2 ANQGSEA. The CDR3 has 13 residues. V was cut by 5 bases and J by 5 bases, with 10 bases left in between. Full variable domain (missing parts from reference TRBV29-1 and TRBJ1-6): SAVISQKPSRDICQRGTSLTIQCQVDSQVTMMFWYRQQPGQSLTLIATANQGSEATYESGFVIDKFPISRPNLTFSTLTVSNMSPEDSSIYLCSVRQGHNSPLHFGNGTRLTVT.